The text below deals with one T cell receptor (beta chain). These data come from a study of control samples from healthy donors and cancer patients. The V gene lost 0 bases and the J gene lost 2 bases, with 9 bases spanning the gap. The germline V gene has CDR1 SGHRS and CDR2 YFSETQ. CDR3 length: 14 amino acids. Produced via immunoSEQ multiplex PCR; TCRdb's table is partial and in-frame only. The table shows around 250,000 clones, with roughly 82% occurring only once. The gene calls are TRBV5-1 and TRBJ2-7; the D is unclear. The specimen was PBMCs. The sequence was obtained from a woman aged 60 to 75 with lung cancer. CDR3: CASSLEPTAYEQYF. In DNA, the CDR3 is TGCGCCAGCAGCTTGGAACCAACAGCCTACGAGCAGTACTTC. The full variable domain, with the rest looked up from reference TRBV5-1 and TRBJ2-7, is KAGVTQTPRYLIKTRGQQVTLSCSPISGHRSVSWYQQTPGQGLQFLFEYFSETQRNKGNFPGRFSGRQFSNSRSEMNVSTLELGDSALYLCASSLEPTAYEQYFGPGTRLTVT.